The rows below give T cell receptor beta chains drawn from one sample of a study of T-cell reconstitution after alpha-beta-depleted transplantation in children. One entry per CDR3 protein, called by TCRdb with MiXCR from the PCR reads. The top ten hold 2% to 2.5% of the sample, which has around 360,000 distinct CDR3 sequences, about 9.3% seen once. The starting material was PBMCs from the stem cell graft donor, obtained from the stem cell graft. Receptors were obtained from a human donor who donated a stem cell graft to a child with acute lymphoblastic leukemia. The conserved cysteine and the conserved F or W are not part of the CDR3 here.

v_gene: TRBV10-2; j_gene: TRBJ2-3; CDR3aa: ASSEPRHTDTQY
v_gene: TRBV29-1; j_gene: TRBJ2-3; CDR3aa: SVEYGTDTQY
v_gene: TRBV5-1; j_gene: TRBJ2-4; CDR3aa: ASTPTGTGGKNIQY
v_gene: TRBV27; j_gene: TRBJ2-7; CDR3aa: ASSYTEGYEQY
v_gene: TRBV7-6; j_gene: TRBJ2-3; CDR3aa: ASSLTWGGTDTQY
v_gene: TRBV27; j_gene: TRBJ1-4; CDR3aa: ASSFAGVNEKLF
v_gene: TRBV15; j_gene: TRBJ2-7; CDR3aa: ATNPGHSSYEQY
v_gene: TRBV27; j_gene: TRBJ2-1; CDR3aa: ASSYLGARDWYEQF
v_gene: TRBV11-2; j_gene: TRBJ1-6; CDR3aa: ASSLGGALNSPLH
v_gene: TRBV7-2; j_gene: TRBJ2-1; CDR3aa: ASSLMPRVAGEPF
v_gene: TRBV20-1; j_gene: TRBJ1-2; CDR3aa: SARVSRGAYGYT
v_gene: TRBV11-2; j_gene: TRBJ2-1; CDR3aa: ASSSPVMLAVAYNEQF
v_gene: TRBV7-8; j_gene: TRBJ2-3; CDR3aa: ASSSLTQPDTQY
v_gene: TRBV7-9; j_gene: TRBJ2-5; CDR3aa: ASRRTTGGETQY
v_gene: TRBV12-3/TRBV12-4; j_gene: TRBJ1-6; CDR3aa: ASSRDYNSPLH
v_gene: TRBV20-1; j_gene: TRBJ2-3; CDR3aa: SARLAGPTDTQY
v_gene: TRBV5-1; j_gene: TRBJ2-7; CDR3aa: ASTYNSGTPGEQY
v_gene: TRBV28; j_gene: TRBJ2-2; CDR3aa: ASSPWDRGQTGELF
v_gene: TRBV7-2; j_gene: TRBJ2-7; CDR3aa: ASSLAAGSPYEQY
v_gene: TRBV7-9; j_gene: TRBJ2-7; CDR3aa: ASSLGGGKNEQY
v_gene: TRBV11-1; j_gene: TRBJ2-3; CDR3aa: ASSFLKLAGGPGTDTQY
v_gene: TRBV25-1; j_gene: TRBJ2-7; CDR3aa: ASSDPAGRNTYEQY
v_gene: TRBV20-1; j_gene: TRBJ2-5; CDR3aa: SALASKGLAGETQY
v_gene: TRBV11-2; j_gene: TRBJ2-5; CDR3aa: ASSGRGQETQY
v_gene: TRBV20-1; j_gene: TRBJ2-7; CDR3aa: SAREFPESYEQY
v_gene: TRBV7-2; j_gene: TRBJ2-2; CDR3aa: ASSLAALNTGELF
v_gene: TRBV7-9; j_gene: TRBJ2-3; CDR3aa: ASSLEGLARTDTQY
v_gene: TRBV15; j_gene: TRBJ1-1; CDR3aa: ATSRDRSWGTEAF
v_gene: TRBV18; j_gene: TRBJ2-7; CDR3aa: ASSIDAYYEQY
v_gene: TRBV7-7; j_gene: TRBJ2-1; CDR3aa: ASSPQPGQPYNEQF
v_gene: TRBV12-3/TRBV12-4; j_gene: TRBJ2-1; CDR3aa: ASRDTGMNEQF
v_gene: TRBV12-3/TRBV12-4; j_gene: TRBJ2-5; CDR3aa: ASSLTSRGEETQY
v_gene: TRBV4-2; j_gene: TRBJ2-5; CDR3aa: ASSQGLAGIETQY
v_gene: TRBV7-9; j_gene: TRBJ2-1; CDR3aa: ASSNRDREFNEQF
v_gene: TRBV15; j_gene: TRBJ2-7; CDR3aa: ATSTPTGGDEQY
v_gene: TRBV7-9; j_gene: TRBJ1-4; CDR3aa: ASSLASGTNEKLF
v_gene: TRBV20-1; j_gene: TRBJ2-7; CDR3aa: SARDVSYEQY
v_gene: TRBV29-1; j_gene: TRBJ2-7; CDR3aa: SVEVYRDRGPGSETLKEQY
v_gene: TRBV5-1; j_gene: TRBJ2-7; CDR3aa: ASSLPTGGATSGITKVYEQY
v_gene: TRBV7-8; j_gene: TRBJ2-1; CDR3aa: ASTRSMINEQF
v_gene: TRBV19; j_gene: TRBJ2-6; CDR3aa: ASSTQPGQGATGANVLT
v_gene: TRBV7-2; j_gene: TRBJ1-4; CDR3aa: ASSTTGVGTNEKLF
v_gene: TRBV7-8; j_gene: TRBJ1-5; CDR3aa: ASSLSNRGFQPQH
v_gene: TRBV28; j_gene: TRBJ2-1; CDR3aa: ASSPPGTSGGDEQF
v_gene: TRBV12-5; j_gene: TRBJ2-3; CDR3aa: ASGSSGTDTQY
v_gene: TRBV6-2/TRBV6-3; j_gene: TRBJ1-1; CDR3aa: ASSYSQATEAF
v_gene: TRBV15; j_gene: TRBJ2-7; CDR3aa: ATRDTDRTSSYEQY
v_gene: TRBV6-1; j_gene: TRBJ2-7; CDR3aa: ASSETGLGVEQY
v_gene: TRBV27; j_gene: TRBJ2-1; CDR3aa: ASSPLPTNEQF
v_gene: TRBV7-9; j_gene: TRBJ2-7; CDR3aa: ASRFPPGTGIYEQY
v_gene: TRBV7-2; j_gene: TRBJ2-3; CDR3aa: ASSRVIAGSTDTQY
v_gene: TRBV12-3/TRBV12-4; j_gene: TRBJ2-3; CDR3aa: ASNLGFTDTQY
v_gene: TRBV9; j_gene: TRBJ1-5; CDR3aa: ASSAGARDQPQH
v_gene: TRBV5-1; j_gene: TRBJ2-1; CDR3aa: ASSTDRDEQF